The 13 T cell receptor beta chains below all came from one sample that was sequenced in a study of neurological immune-mediated disorders. As for time point: longitudinal time-point 2. TCRdb passed the 5' RACE reads through MiXCR, listing each CDR3 protein once. Of about 80,000 distinct CDR3 sequences listed, about 5.6% are singletons. The sequenced material came from PBMCs. The receptors derive from a woman aged 60-75 years with multiple sclerosis.

This clonotype was found many times. The CDR3 reads CASSLDGGQYNEQFF. The CDR3, as DNA: TGTGCCAGCAGCTTAGATGGGGGGCAGTACAATGAGCAGTTCTTC. The chain joins TRBV7-9 to TRBJ2-1, with D possibly being TRBD1 or TRBD2 (6 bases each). Germline-derived CDR1 and CDR2 are SEHNR and FQNEAQ (reference sequence). This CDR3 contains 15 residues. Deletions cut 1 base from V and 4 bases from J, with 11 bases between. The variable domain in full, with the rest retrieved from reference TRBV7-9 and TRBJ2-1, is DTGVSQNPRHKITKRGQNVTFRCDPISEHNRLYWYRQTLGQGPEFLTYFQNEAQLEKSRLLSDRFSAERPKGSFSTLEIQRTEQGDSAMYLCASSLDGGQYNEQFFGPGTRLTVL.

In this sample, this clonotype turned up many times. This rearrangement joins TRBV5-6 to TRBJ2-7; D is uncertain. V gave up 0 bases and J gave up 3 bases, with 13 bases separating them. CDR3 length equals 15 residues. Germline lookup yields CDR1 SGHDT and CDR2 YYEEEE. In nucleotides, the CDR3 is TGTGCCAGCAGCTTGGAGTTGCGGCAGGTCTACGAGCAGTACTTC. Amino acids: CASSLELRQVYEQYF.

This clonotype was seen repeatedly, ten times or more. V gene TRBV9 combines with J gene TRBJ2-2; D is undetermined. Trimming shortened V by 0 bases and J by 6 bases, and 6 bases separated the two germline ends. Germline lookup yields CDR1 SGDLS and CDR2 YYNGEE. The CDR3 loop spans 13 amino acids. CDR3 in DNA: TGTGCCAGCAGCGTAGTTAGCCCCGGGGAGCTGTTTTTT. Translation gives CASSVVSPGELFF.

This clonotype was detected many times. The chain is built from TRBV12-3 or TRBV12-4 and TRBJ2-2, with 8 nucleotides matching TRBD2. The junction had 16 bases not matched to a gene; V was cut back by 3 bases and J by 4 bases. The CDR3 loop spans 19 amino acids. This chain's CDR3 is CASSFSGLGAFVGTGELFF. CDR3 coding DNA: TGTGCCAGCAGTTTTTCGGGACTAGGAGCCTTCGTGGGCACCGGGGAGCTGTTTTTT.

This clonotype was recorded at least ten times. The chain carries TRBV12-3 or TRBV12-4 and TRBJ2-2; D may be TRBD1 (5 bases). V was pared by 9 bases and J by 6 bases, with 11 bases between. The CDR3 is 12 amino acids. The CDR3 coding sequence is TGTGCCAGTCTTTTGGGGCCCGGGGAGCTGTTTTTT. Protein: CASLLGPGELFF.

In this sample, this clonotype turned up many times. The chain combines TRBV14 with TRBJ2-7; D gene unclear. Between the trimmed V and J ends, which lost 1 base and 3 bases, there was a span of 7 bases. Germline V gene lookup returns CDR1 SGHDN and CDR2 FVKESK. CDR3 length equals 13 residues. For the CDR3, the DNA is TGTGCCAGCAGCCAAGTGAGTTACTACGAGCAGTACTTC. Its translation is CASSQVSYYEQYF.

This clonotype was picked up many times. J is TRBJ1-1 and V is TRBV6-5; 7 bases fit TRBD1. CDR1 is MNHEY and CDR2 is SVGAGI in the germline V gene. The CDR3 sequence is 13 residues long. The junction had 5 bases not matched to a gene; V was cut back by 7 bases and J by 3 bases. The CDR3 nucleotides read TGTGCCAGCACCGGGGACAGATACACTGAAGCTTTCTTT. Amino acids: CASTGDRYTEAFF.

In its sample, this clonotype was seen many times. The V and J genes are TRBV12-3 or TRBV12-4 and TRBJ1-1; D is unresolved. V dropped 7 bases and J dropped 0 bases, with 15 bases sitting between them. The CDR3 consists of 15 residues. In nucleotides, the CDR3 is TGTGCCAGCACCCACCAAGCCGGGATGAACACTGAAGCTTTCTTT. This translates into CASTHQAGMNTEAFF.

This clonotype was counted ten times or more. This rearrangement joins TRBV7-8 to TRBJ1-4; D unclear. Germline V gene data show CDR1 as SGHVS and CDR2 as FQNEAQ. CDR3 length: 16 residues. Between the trimmed V and J ends, which lost 5 bases and 0 bases, there was a span of 13 bases. The CDR3 region is CASSLAWSSTNEKLFF. The CDR3 DNA follows: TGTGCCAGCAGCCTCGCTTGGAGTTCAACTAATGAAAAACTGTTTTTT.

The V and J genes are TRBV7-6 and TRBJ1-3; TRBD1 agrees at 8 bases. This CDR3 spans 16 amino acids. The germline V gene has CDR1 SGHVS and CDR2 FNYEAQ. V lost 6 bases, J lost 0 bases, and 7 bases stayed unmatched. The CDR3 DNA is TGTGCCAGCAGACAAGACAGGGGAACCTCTGGAAACACCATATATTTT. This translates into CASRQDRGTSGNTIYF.

This clonotype was counted at least ten times. The chain recombines TRBV7-9 with TRBJ1-2; TRBD1 matches at 7 bases. The CDR3 is made up of 14 amino acids. Trimming took 5 bases from V and 3 from J; bases not matched to a gene: 6. Germline CDR1 and CDR2: SEHNR and FQNEAQ (reference sequence). The CDR3 reads CASSPAGGDYGYTF. CDR3 DNA sequence: TGTGCCAGCAGCCCCGCAGGGGGAGACTATGGCTACACCTTC.

This clonotype was recorded many times. The chain couples TRBV20-1 to TRBJ2-7; D unresolved. The germline CDR1 and CDR2 sequences are DFQATT and SNEGSKA (reference sequence). This CDR3 is 15 amino acids long. Trimming removed 3 bases from V and 3 bases from J, with 18 bases in between. CDR3 DNA: TGCAGTGCTAGTTTCCGAGCTATGGGGATCTACGAGCAGTACTTC. Protein: CSASFRAMGIYEQYF.

This clonotype was detected many times. The genes are TRBV6-4 and TRBJ2-1, with 9 bases that match TRBD1. Germline V gives CDR1 MRHNA, CDR2 SNTAGT. The CDR3 length is 17 residues. Trimming took 3 bases from V and 7 from J; bases not matched to a gene: 13. The CDR3 DNA follows: TGTGCCAGCAGTGATAGGGGGCCGGGACAGGGCGCGAATGAGCAGTTCTTC. It specifies CASSDRGPGQGANEQFF.